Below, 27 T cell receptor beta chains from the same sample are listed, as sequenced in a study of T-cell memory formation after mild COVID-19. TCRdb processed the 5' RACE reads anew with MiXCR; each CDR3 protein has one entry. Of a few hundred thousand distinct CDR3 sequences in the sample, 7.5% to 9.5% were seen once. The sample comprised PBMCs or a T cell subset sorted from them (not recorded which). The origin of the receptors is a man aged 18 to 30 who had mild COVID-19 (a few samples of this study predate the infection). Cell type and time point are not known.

The CDR3 region has the DNA TGTGCCAGCAGTGAAGCCGGCAGCGGGGGGGCTACGGATACGCAGTATTTT. Amino acids: CASSEAGSGGATDTQYF. The rearrangement joins TRBV6-1 to TRBJ2-3, with 10 positions matching TRBD2. After removal of 0 bases from V and 6 bases from J, the junction contained 9 bases not matched to a gene. In germline, CDR1 is MNHNS, CDR2 SASEGT. The CDR3 sequence is 17 residues long.

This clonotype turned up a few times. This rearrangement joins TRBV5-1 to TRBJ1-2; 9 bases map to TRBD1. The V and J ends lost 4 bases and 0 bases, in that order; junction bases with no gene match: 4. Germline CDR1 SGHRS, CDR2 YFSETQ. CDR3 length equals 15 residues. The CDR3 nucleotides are TGCGCCAGCAGCCGGGGACAGGGAGCTAACTATGGCTACACCTTC. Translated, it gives CASSRGQGANYGYTF. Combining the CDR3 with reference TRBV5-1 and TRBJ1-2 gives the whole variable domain KAGVTQTPRYLIKTRGQQVTLSCSPISGHRSVSWYQQTPGQGLQFLFEYFSETQRNKGNFPGRFSGRQFSNSRSEMNVSTLELGDSALYLCASSRGQGANYGYTFGSGTRLTVV.

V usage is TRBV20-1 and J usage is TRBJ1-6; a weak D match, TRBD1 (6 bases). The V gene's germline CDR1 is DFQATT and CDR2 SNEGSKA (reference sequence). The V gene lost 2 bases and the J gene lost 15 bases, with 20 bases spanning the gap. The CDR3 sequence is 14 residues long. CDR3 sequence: CSARPGQSLRDLHF. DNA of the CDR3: TGCAGTGCTAGACCCGGACAGAGTCTTAGGGACCTCCACTTT.

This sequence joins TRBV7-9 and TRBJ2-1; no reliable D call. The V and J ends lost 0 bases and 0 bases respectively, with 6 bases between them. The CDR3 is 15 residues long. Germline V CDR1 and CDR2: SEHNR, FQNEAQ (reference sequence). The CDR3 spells CASSLAYSSYNEQFF. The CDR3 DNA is TGTGCCAGCAGCTTAGCGTACAGCTCCTACAATGAGCAGTTCTTC.

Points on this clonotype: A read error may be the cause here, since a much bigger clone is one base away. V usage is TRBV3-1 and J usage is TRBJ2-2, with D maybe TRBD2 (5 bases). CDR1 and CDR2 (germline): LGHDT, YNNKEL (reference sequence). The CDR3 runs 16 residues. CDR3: CASAVLHGGNTGELIF. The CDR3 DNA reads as TGTGCCAGCGCGGTACTCCACGGTGGGAACACCGGGGAGCTGATTTTT.

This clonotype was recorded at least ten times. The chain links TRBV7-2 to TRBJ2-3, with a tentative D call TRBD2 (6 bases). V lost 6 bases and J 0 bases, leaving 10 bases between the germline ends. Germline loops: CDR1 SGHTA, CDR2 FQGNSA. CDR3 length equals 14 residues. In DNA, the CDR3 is TGTGCCAGCAGTCTAGCGTCTAGCACAGATACGCAGTATTTT. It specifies CASSLASSTDTQYF.

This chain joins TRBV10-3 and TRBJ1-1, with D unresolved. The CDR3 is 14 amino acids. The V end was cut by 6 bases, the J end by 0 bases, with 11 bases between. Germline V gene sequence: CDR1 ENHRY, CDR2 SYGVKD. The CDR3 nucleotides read TGTGCCATCAGCGAAGGACGGATGAACACTGAAGCTTTCTTT. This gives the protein CAISEGRMNTEAFF.

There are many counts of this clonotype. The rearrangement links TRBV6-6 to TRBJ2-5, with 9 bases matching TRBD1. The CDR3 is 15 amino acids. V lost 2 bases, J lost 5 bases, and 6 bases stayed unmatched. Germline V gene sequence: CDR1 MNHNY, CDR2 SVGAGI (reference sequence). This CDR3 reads CASSYEDRGRETQYF. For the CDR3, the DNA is TGTGCCAGCAGTTACGAGGACAGGGGTAGGGAGACCCAGTACTTC.

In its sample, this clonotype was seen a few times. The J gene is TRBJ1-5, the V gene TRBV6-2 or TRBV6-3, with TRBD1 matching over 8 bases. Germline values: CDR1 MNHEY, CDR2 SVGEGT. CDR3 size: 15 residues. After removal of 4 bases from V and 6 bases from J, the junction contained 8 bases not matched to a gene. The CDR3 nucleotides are TGTGCCAGCAGTTTCTGGACAGGGACGTCTCAGCCCCAGCATTTT. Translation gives CASSFWTGTSQPQHF.

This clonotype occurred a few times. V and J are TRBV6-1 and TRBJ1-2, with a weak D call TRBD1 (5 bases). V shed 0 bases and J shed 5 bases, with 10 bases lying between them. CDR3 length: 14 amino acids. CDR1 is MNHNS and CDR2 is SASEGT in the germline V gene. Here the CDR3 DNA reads TGTGCCAGCAGTGAAGCTGGGGGTTGGTATGGCTACACCTTC. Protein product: CASSEAGGWYGYTF.

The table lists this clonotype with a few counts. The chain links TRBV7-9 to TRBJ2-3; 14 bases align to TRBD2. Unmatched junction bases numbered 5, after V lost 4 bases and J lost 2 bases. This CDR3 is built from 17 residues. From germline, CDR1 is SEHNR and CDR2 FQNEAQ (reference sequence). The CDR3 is CASSSGLAGGSTDTQYF. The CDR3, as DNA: TGTGCCAGCAGCTCCGGACTAGCGGGGGGATCCACAGATACGCAGTATTTT. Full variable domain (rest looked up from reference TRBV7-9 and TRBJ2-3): DTGVSQNPRHKITKRGQNVTFRCDPISEHNRLYWYRQTLGQGPEFLTYFQNEAQLEKSRLLSDRFSAERPKGSFSTLEIQRTEQGDSAMYLCASSSGLAGGSTDTQYFGPGTRLTVL.

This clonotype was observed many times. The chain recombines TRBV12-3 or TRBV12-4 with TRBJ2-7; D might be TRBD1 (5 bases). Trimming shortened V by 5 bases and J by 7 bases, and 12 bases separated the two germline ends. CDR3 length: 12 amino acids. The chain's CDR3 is CASSRPPGEQYF. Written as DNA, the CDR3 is TGTGCCAGCAGTAGACCTCCAGGGGAGCAGTACTTC.

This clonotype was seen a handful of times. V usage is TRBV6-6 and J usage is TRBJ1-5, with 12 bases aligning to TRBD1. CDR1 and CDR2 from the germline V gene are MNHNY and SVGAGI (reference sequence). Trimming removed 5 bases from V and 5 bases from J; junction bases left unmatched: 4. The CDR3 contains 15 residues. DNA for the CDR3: TGTGCCAGCAGTACCGGGGACAGGGGGCATCAGCCCCAGCATTTT. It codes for CASSTGDRGHQPQHF.

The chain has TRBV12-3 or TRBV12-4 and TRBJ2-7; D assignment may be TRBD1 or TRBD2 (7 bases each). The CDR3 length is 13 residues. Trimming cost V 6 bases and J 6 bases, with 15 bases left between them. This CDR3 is CASSPGGVVEQYF. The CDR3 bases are TGTGCCAGCAGCCCAGGGGGGGTAGTCGAGCAGTACTTC.

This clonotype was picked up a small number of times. CDR3 coding DNA: TGTGCCATCAGTGCGGTCACACTAGCCAAAAACATTCAGTACTTC. Protein: CAISAVTLAKNIQYF. V gene TRBV10-3 combines with J gene TRBJ2-4; D uncertain. The CDR3 is 15 residues long. Germline V CDR1 and CDR2: ENHRY, SYGVKD. V was clipped by 4 bases and J by 0 bases, with 10 bases between them.

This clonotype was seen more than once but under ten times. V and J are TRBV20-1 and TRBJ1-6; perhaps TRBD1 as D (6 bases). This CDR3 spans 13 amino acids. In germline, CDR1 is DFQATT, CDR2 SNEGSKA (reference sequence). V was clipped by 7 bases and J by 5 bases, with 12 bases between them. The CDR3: CSGYRVHNSPLHF. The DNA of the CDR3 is TGCAGTGGATACAGGGTTCATAATTCACCCCTCCACTTT.

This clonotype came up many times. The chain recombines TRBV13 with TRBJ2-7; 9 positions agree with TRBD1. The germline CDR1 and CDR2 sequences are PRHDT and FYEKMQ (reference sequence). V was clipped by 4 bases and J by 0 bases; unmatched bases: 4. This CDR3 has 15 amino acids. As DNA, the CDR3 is TGTGCCAGCAGCTGGGGGACAGGGCGCTCCTACGAGCAGTACTTC. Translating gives CASSWGTGRSYEQYF. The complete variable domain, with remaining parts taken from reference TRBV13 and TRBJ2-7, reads AAGVIQSPRHLIKEKRETATLKCYPIPRHDTVYWYQQGPGQDPQFLISFYEKMQSDKGSIPDRFSAQQFSDYHSELNMSSLELGDSALYFCASSWGTGRSYEQYFGPGTRLTVT.

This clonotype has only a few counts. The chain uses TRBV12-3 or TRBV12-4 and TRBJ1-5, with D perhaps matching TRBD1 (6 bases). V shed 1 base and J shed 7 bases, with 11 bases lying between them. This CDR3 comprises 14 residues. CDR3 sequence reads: CASSLGTVSQPQHF. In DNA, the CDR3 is TGTGCCAGCAGTTTAGGGACAGTCAGCCAGCCCCAGCATTTT.

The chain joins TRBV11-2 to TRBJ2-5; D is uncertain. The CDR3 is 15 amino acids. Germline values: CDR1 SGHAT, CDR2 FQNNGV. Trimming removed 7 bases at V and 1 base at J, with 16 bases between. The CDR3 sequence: CASTFGQVPQETQYF. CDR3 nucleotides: TGTGCCAGCACGTTCGGGCAAGTACCCCAAGAGACCCAGTACTTC.

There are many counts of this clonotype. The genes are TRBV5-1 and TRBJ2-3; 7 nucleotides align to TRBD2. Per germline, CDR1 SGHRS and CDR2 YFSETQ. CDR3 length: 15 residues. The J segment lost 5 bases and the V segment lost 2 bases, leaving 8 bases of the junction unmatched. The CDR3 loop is CASSFYGGNEDTQYF. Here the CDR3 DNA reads TGCGCCAGCAGCTTCTACGGGGGGAATGAAGATACGCAGTATTTT.

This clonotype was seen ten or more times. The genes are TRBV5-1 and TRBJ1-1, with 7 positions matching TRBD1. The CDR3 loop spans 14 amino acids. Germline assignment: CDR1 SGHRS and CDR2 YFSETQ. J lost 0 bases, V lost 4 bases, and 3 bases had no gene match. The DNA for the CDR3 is TGCGCCAGCAGCCCGGACAGGTTGAACACTGAAGCTTTCTTT. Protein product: CASSPDRLNTEAFF.

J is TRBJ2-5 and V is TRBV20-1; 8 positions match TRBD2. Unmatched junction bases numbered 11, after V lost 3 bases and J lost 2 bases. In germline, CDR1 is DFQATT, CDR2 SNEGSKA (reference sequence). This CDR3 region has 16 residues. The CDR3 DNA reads TGCAGTGCTAGTGGCGAGTTAGCGGGGCCTCAAGAGACCCAGTACTTC. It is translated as CSASGELAGPQETQYF.

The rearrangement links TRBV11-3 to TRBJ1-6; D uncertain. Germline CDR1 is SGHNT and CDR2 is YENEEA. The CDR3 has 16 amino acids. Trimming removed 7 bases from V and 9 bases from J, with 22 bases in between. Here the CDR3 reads CASKITDPPAISPLHF. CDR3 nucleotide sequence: TGTGCCAGCAAAATAACCGACCCCCCTGCGATTTCACCCCTCCACTTT.

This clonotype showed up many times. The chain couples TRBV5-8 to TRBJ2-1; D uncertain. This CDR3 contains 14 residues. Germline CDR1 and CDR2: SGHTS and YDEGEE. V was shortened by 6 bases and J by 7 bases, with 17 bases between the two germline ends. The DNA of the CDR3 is TGTGCCAGCATCATGGTTTTAGTTAGGAATGAGCAGTTCTTC. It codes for CASIMVLVRNEQFF.

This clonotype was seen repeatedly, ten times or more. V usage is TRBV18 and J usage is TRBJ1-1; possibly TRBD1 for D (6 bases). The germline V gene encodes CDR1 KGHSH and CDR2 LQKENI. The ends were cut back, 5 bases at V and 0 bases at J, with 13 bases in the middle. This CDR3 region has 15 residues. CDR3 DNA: TGTGCCAGCTCAAAGGACAGCACCATGAACACTGAAGCTTTCTTT. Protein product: CASSKDSTMNTEAFF.

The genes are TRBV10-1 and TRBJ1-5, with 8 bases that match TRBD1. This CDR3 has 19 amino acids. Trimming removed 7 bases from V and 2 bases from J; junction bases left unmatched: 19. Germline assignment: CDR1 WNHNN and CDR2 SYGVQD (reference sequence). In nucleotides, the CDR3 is TGCGCCAGCATGGGCCTCCTGGCTGGAAACAGGGGGTGCAATCAGCCCCAGCATTTT. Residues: CASMGLLAGNRGCNQPQHF.

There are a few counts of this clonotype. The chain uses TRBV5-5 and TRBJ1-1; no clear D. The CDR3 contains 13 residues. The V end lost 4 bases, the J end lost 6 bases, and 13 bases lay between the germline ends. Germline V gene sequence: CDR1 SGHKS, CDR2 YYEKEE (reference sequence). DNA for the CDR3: TGTGCCAGCAGCCCCCTGCTCGGGTCTGAAGCTTTCTTT. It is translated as CASSPLLGSEAFF.